The 32 T cell receptor beta chains reported below all come from one sample, sequenced in a study of T cells in tuberculosis (dated by TCRdb to the late 2010s). Explained via the paper, the time point label denotes: new active TB diagnosis, blood taken before or within 7 days of starting treatment. Libraries were made using the immunoSEQ multiplex PCR assay. TCRdb took over this immuneACCESS table, retaining in-frame rearrangements with V and J assigned. Such tables are incomplete; in checked studies, under half of the missing clones stem from an unresolved V gene, and the remainder is unexplained. The sample includes about 34,000 clones, with approximately 94% observed a single time. The top ten clones comprise 10% to 12% of the sample. The sample in question was PBMCs, obtained at tuberculosis diagnosis. The receptor source for this set is an adult with tuberculosis.

The gene calls are TRBV5-6 and TRBJ1-3; weak D call: TRBD1 (6 bases). V was clipped by 6 bases and J by 3 bases, with 13 bases between them. Per the germline V gene, CDR1 is SGHDT and CDR2 is YYEEEE. The CDR3 covers 14 residues. In DNA, the CDR3 is TGTGCCAGCACCCTCCACAGGGATGGAAACACCATATATTTT. Translation: CASTLHRDGNTIYF. The full variable domain, its missing parts supplied by reference TRBV5-6 and TRBJ1-3, is DAGVTQSPTHLIKTRGQQVTLRCSPKSGHDTVSWYQQALGQGPQFIFQYYEEEERQRGNFPDRFSGHQFPNYSSELNVNALLLGDSALYLCASTLHRDGNTIYFGEGSWLTVV.

The chain uses TRBV6-6 and TRBJ1-3, with D unclear. The CDR3 sequence is 16 residues long. V was pared by 3 bases and J by 0 bases, with 12 bases between. In germline, CDR1 is MNHNY, CDR2 SVGAGI (reference sequence). The CDR3 sequence is CASSYSRRDSGNTIYF. CDR3 DNA sequence: TGTGCCAGCAGTTATAGTCGGAGGGACTCTGGAAACACCATATATTTT.

The rearrangement links TRBV30 to TRBJ2-7; 9 bases map to TRBD1. This CDR3 comprises 14 residues. With 8 bases clipped from V and 3 bases from J, the junction kept 11 bases outside the gene matches. CDR1 and CDR2 from the germline V gene are GTSNPN and SVGIG (reference sequence). CDR3 bases: TGTGCCATTTCCAGCGGACAGGGGTTCTACGAGCAGTACTTC. This translates into CAISSGQGFYEQYF.

This chain uses TRBV6-6 with TRBJ1-3; D gene unclear. Trimming pared 6 bases from V and 0 bases from J, leaving 9 bases between. Germline V gene data show CDR1 as MNHNY and CDR2 as SVGAGI (reference sequence). This CDR3 comprises 14 residues. The CDR3 sequence is CASSPLSSGNTIYF. CDR3 nucleotides: TGTGCCAGCAGCCCGTTGAGCTCTGGAAACACCATATATTTT.

J is TRBJ1-1 and V is TRBV7-8, with D possibly TRBD1 on 6 matching bases. Germline-derived CDR1 and CDR2 are SGHVS and FQNEAQ. The CDR3 contains 15 residues. V was pared by 5 bases and J by 0 bases, with 13 bases between. The CDR3 region is CASSLSGTLNTEAFF. In nucleotides, the CDR3 is TGTGCCAGCAGCCTCTCTGGGACATTGAACACTGAAGCTTTCTTT.

This clone was counted once. This sequence joins TRBV29-1 and TRBJ1-4; 10 bases line up with TRBD1. This CDR3 is 13 amino acids long. V shed 3 bases, J shed 11 bases, and the junction held 6 bases outside the gene matches. Germline assignment: CDR1 SQVTM and CDR2 ANQGSEA. The CDR3 loop reads CSVEGTGAGKLFF. The CDR3 nucleotides read TGCAGCGTTGAGGGGACAGGGGCCGGGAAACTGTTTTTT.

CDR3 sequence (DNA): TGTGCCAGCAGTCGGGCCGGGGGAGTGGGGACAGATACGCAGTATTTT. Encoded protein: CASSRAGGVGTDTQYF. The gene calls are TRBV25-1 and TRBJ2-3; D possibly corresponds to TRBD2 (6 bases). Germline V CDR1 and CDR2: MGHDK, SYGVNS. CDR3 length: 16 residues. Trimming left V 5 bases short and J 3 bases short, with 18 bases between.

This clone was found a few times. This rearrangement joins TRBV6-4 to TRBJ2-2; 8 bases are a match to TRBD2. Per the germline V gene, CDR1 is MRHNA and CDR2 is SNTAGT. V was pared by 3 bases and J by 4 bases, with 1 base of the junction left unmatched. The CDR3 has 14 amino acids. CDR3 coding DNA: TGTGCCAGCAGTGATGGGACTAGCACCGGGGAGCTGTTTTTT. This sequence encodes CASSDGTSTGELFF.

The chain carries TRBV6-1 and TRBJ1-4; the D gene is possibly TRBD1 (6 bases). The V end was cut by 1 base, the J end by 0 bases, with 9 bases between. Germline CDR1 and CDR2: MNHNS and SASEGT. The CDR3 has 16 residues. For the CDR3, the DNA is TGTGCCAGCAGTGAAGAGGCAGGGGCAACTAATGAAAAACTGTTTTTT. This encodes CASSEEAGATNEKLFF.

The rearrangement joins TRBV14 to TRBJ2-1, with D perhaps matching TRBD1 (5 bases). The CDR3 consists of 16 residues. Trimming shortened V by 0 bases and J by 4 bases, and 13 bases separated the two germline ends. Per germline, CDR1 SGHDN and CDR2 FVKESK. The CDR3 region is CASSQDPPGQYNEQFF. CDR3 bases: TGTGCCAGCAGCCAAGATCCTCCAGGGCAGTACAATGAGCAGTTCTTC. The full variable domain, completed using reference TRBV14 and TRBJ2-1, is EAGVTQFPSHSVIEKGQTVTLRCDPISGHDNLYWYRRVMGKEIKFLLHFVKESKQDESGMPNNRFLAERTGGTYSTLKVQPAELEDSGVYFCASSQDPPGQYNEQFFGPGTRLTVL.

CDR3 sequence: CASSPQGTSYGYTF. The CDR3 nucleotides are TGTGCCAGCAGCCCCCAGGGGACCAGCTATGGCTACACCTTC. The gene calls are TRBV5-5 and TRBJ1-2; D may be TRBD1 (6 bases). Germline assignment: CDR1 SGHKS and CDR2 YYEKEE (reference sequence). This CDR3 spans 14 amino acids. The V end lost 4 bases, the J end lost 4 bases, and 14 bases lay between the germline ends.

V is TRBV5-6 and J is TRBJ1-1; no clear D gene. CDR1 and CDR2 (germline): SGHDT, YYEEEE. There are 12 residues in the CDR3. V lost 1 base and J lost 3, with 4 bases in between. CDR3 loop: CASSLYDTEAFF. In DNA, the CDR3 is TGTGCCAGCAGCTTGTATGACACTGAAGCTTTCTTT.

In its sample, this clone was seen a few times. This rearrangement joins TRBV6-1 to TRBJ1-1; the D gene is possibly TRBD1 (5 bases). This CDR3 region has 16 residues. The germline V gene has CDR1 MNHNS and CDR2 SASEGT. V was shortened by 2 bases and J by 0 bases, with 13 bases between the two germline ends. CDR3 bases: TGTGCCAGCAGTGAAATCGCAGGGTCTGTGAACACTGAAGCTTTCTTT. This gives the protein CASSEIAGSVNTEAFF.

The genes are TRBV7-6 and TRBJ2-5; D is possibly TRBD2 (5 bases). From germline, CDR1 is SGHVS and CDR2 FNYEAQ. The CDR3 is 12 amino acids. Trimming left V 5 bases short and J 7 bases short, with 11 bases between. The CDR3 region has the DNA TGTGCCAGCAGCCCCGGGGTGGGGACCCAGTACTTC. Its protein product is CASSPGVGTQYF.

The chain couples TRBV29-1 to TRBJ2-2, with D perhaps TRBD1 (6 bases). Germline V gene lookup returns CDR1 SQVTM and CDR2 ANQGSEA. CDR3 length equals 11 residues. Trimming took off 7 bases at V and 6 bases at J, with 9 bases between the two ends. CDR3 region: CSAGDPGELFF. The CDR3 nucleotides read TGCAGCGCAGGGGACCCCGGGGAGCTGTTTTTT.

This chain connects TRBV18 to TRBJ2-5; TRBD1 matches at 8 bases. In germline, CDR1 is KGHSH, CDR2 LQKENI. CDR3 length: 14 residues. V trimming: 3 bases; J trimming: 5 bases; junction bases outside the gene matches: 5. The CDR3 coding sequence is TGTGCCAGCTCACCCGGGACAGGTGGGGAGACCCAGTACTTC. Amino acid sequence: CASSPGTGGETQYF.

This chain connects TRBV15 to TRBJ1-1; the D gene is possibly TRBD1 (5 bases). V was shortened by 6 bases and J by 1 base, with 15 bases between the two germline ends. This CDR3 is built from 15 residues. Germline V gene lookup returns CDR1 LNHNV and CDR2 YYDKDF (reference sequence). CDR3 DNA sequence: TGTGCCACCAGTCCCTTCGGGGGTACGAACACTGAAGCTTTCTTT. Translation gives CATSPFGGTNTEAFF.

CDR3 DNA sequence: TGTGCCAGCAGTTATAGCCCCCTAAGGACTGAAGCTTTCTTT. This gives the protein CASSYSPLRTEAFF. The J gene is TRBJ1-1, the V gene TRBV6-6; D is ambiguous. The CDR3 loop spans 14 amino acids. Germline V gene lookup returns CDR1 MNHNY and CDR2 SVGAGI (reference sequence). The ends were cut back, 3 bases at V and 5 bases at J, with 13 bases in the middle.

This clone appeared once. In nucleotides, the CDR3 is TGCGCCAGCAGCCCGCAGGGTAGCGGGGGGGCCAAGGATGAGCAGTTCTTC. Protein sequence: CASSPQGSGGAKDEQFF. The rearrangement joins TRBV4-1 to TRBJ2-1, with TRBD2 matching over 11 bases. The junction had 13 bases not matched to a gene; V was cut back by 4 bases and J by 8 bases. Germline loops: CDR1 MGHRA, CDR2 YSYEKL. This CDR3 comprises 17 residues.

The chain links TRBV7-6 to TRBJ1-1, with D perhaps matching TRBD1 (6 bases). The germline CDR1 and CDR2 sequences are SGHVS and FNYEAQ. The CDR3 runs to 13 residues. Trimming left V 5 bases short and J 1 base short, with 8 bases between. The chain's CDR3 is CASSGQRNTEAFF. In DNA form, the CDR3 reads TGTGCCAGCAGCGGACAGCGGAACACTGAAGCTTTCTTT.

The V gene is TRBV19, the J gene TRBJ1-1; TRBD1 aligns across 10 bases. CDR1 is LNHDA, CDR2 SQIVND, per germline (reference sequence). This CDR3 has 11 residues. J was trimmed by 11 bases and V by 10 bases; bases with no gene match: 7. CDR3 sequence: CATRQGAKAFF. In DNA, the CDR3 is TGTGCCACGCGACAGGGGGCTAAGGCTTTCTTT.

This chain uses TRBV5-1 with TRBJ2-6; TRBD2 might be the D (5 bases). The CDR3 is 17 amino acids. Per germline, CDR1 SGHRS and CDR2 YFSETQ. V was shortened by 1 base and J by 0 bases, with 11 bases between the two germline ends. CDR3 coding DNA: TGCGCCAGCAGCTTGTTCGAGGGATCCTCTGGGGCCAACGTCCTGACTTTC. Its protein product is CASSLFEGSSGANVLTF. The whole variable domain, remainder taken from reference TRBV5-1 and TRBJ2-6, is KAGVTQTPRYLIKTRGQQVTLSCSPISGHRSVSWYQQTPGQGLQFLFEYFSETQRNKGNFPGRFSGRQFSNSRSEMNVSTLELGDSALYLCASSLFEGSSGANVLTFGAGSRLTVL.

The chain carries TRBV14 and TRBJ2-6, with a tentative D call TRBD1 (5 bases). The CDR3 is 18 residues long. The germline V and J ends were trimmed by 3 bases and 0 bases, with 15 bases remaining between them. Germline V lookup: CDR1 SGHDN, CDR2 FVKESK. The CDR3 DNA reads TGTGCCAGCAGCCAGGGGTACAGGCAATTCTCTGGGGCCAACGTCCTGACTTTC. Protein sequence: CASSQGYRQFSGANVLTF.

The V gene is TRBV5-1, the J gene TRBJ2-7, with TRBD1 identical over 9 bases. CDR3 length equals 14 residues. Germline lookup yields CDR1 SGHRS and CDR2 YFSETQ. After removal of 5 bases from V and 5 bases from J, the junction contained 8 bases not matched to a gene. CDR3 in DNA: TGCGCCAGCAGTCTGGGGACAGGGATTAACGAGCAGTACTTC. Translated: CASSLGTGINEQYF.

The chain has TRBV9 and TRBJ1-4, with 7 bases aligning to TRBD1. Germline-derived CDR1 and CDR2 are SGDLS and YYNGEE. This CDR3 spans 13 amino acids. V shed 5 bases, J shed 10 bases, and the junction held 8 bases outside the gene matches. The CDR3 region has the DNA TGTGCCAGCAGTGGACAGGTGAACGGAAAACTGTTTTTT. This encodes CASSGQVNGKLFF. The complete variable domain, with remaining parts taken from reference TRBV9 and TRBJ1-4, reads DSGVTQTPKHLITATGQRVTLRCSPRSGDLSVYWYQQSLDQGLQFLIQYYNGEERAKGNILERFSAQQFPDLHSELNLSSLELGDSALYFCASSGQVNGKLFFGSGTQLSVL.

The chain employs TRBV2 and TRBJ1-5, with D perhaps matching TRBD1 (5 bases). Germline V gene lookup returns CDR1 SNHLY and CDR2 FYNNEI. The CDR3 is 15 residues long. The V and J ends lost 4 bases and 3 bases respectively, with 13 bases between them. CDR3 sequence (DNA): TGTGCCAGCAGTGCCTTTAAGGGGTCCAATCAGCCCCAGCATTTT. Translating gives CASSAFKGSNQPQHF. Drawing the rest from reference TRBV2 and TRBJ1-5, the complete variable domain is EPEVTQTPSHQVTQMGQEVILRCVPISNHLYFYWYRQILGQKVEFLVSFYNNEISEKSEIFDDQFSVERPDGSNFTLKIRSTKLEDSAMYFCASSAFKGSNQPQHFGDGTRLSIL.

The rearrangement uses TRBV18 and TRBJ1-2, with a tentative D call TRBD1 (5 bases). CDR3 size: 15 residues. Germline V lookup: CDR1 KGHSH, CDR2 LQKENI. The V gene lost 0 bases and the J gene lost 4 bases, with 12 bases spanning the gap. Here the CDR3 DNA reads TGTGCCAGCTCACCACCGGGGCAGGGAACCTATGGCTACACCTTC. Its protein product is CASSPPGQGTYGYTF.

This rearrangement joins TRBV28 to TRBJ2-5; a possible D gene is TRBD1 (6 bases). The germline CDR1 and CDR2 sequences are MDHEN and SYDVKM. Trimming shortened V by 5 bases and J by 0 bases, and 13 bases separated the two germline ends. The length of the CDR3 is 15 residues. In DNA, the CDR3 is TGTGCCAGCAGTCTGACAGGCCAGTACCAAGAGACCCAGTACTTC. Residues: CASSLTGQYQETQYF.

The chain couples TRBV4-1 to TRBJ1-5; 7 bases agree with TRBD1. The CDR3 consists of 17 residues. Trimming cost V 1 base and J 0 bases; bases outside gene matches: 6. Germline V CDR1 and CDR2: MGHRA, YSYEKL. The CDR3 DNA reads as TGCGCCAGCAGCCAAGGGTTACAGGGGTATAGCAATCAGCCCCAGCATTTT. This encodes CASSQGLQGYSNQPQHF.

This clone came up once. This sequence joins TRBV30 and TRBJ2-1; TRBD2 agrees at 7 bases. V was clipped by 5 bases and J by 3 bases; unmatched bases: 10. Germline values: CDR1 GTSNPN, CDR2 SVGIG (reference sequence). The CDR3 spans 15 residues. CDR3 DNA: TGTGCCTGGGGAATGGGCGGGAGCTTCTACAATGAGCAGTTCTTC. Protein product: CAWGMGGSFYNEQFF.

The chain combines TRBV28 with TRBJ2-7; 8 bases agree with TRBD1. The CDR3 covers 14 residues. CDR1 and CDR2 from the germline V gene are MDHEN and SYDVKM. J was trimmed by 3 bases and V by 2 bases; bases with no gene match: 3. The CDR3 DNA sequence: TGTGCCAGCAGTTTAACAGGGGGAGACTACGAGCAGTACTTC. Amino acid sequence: CASSLTGGDYEQYF.

CDR3 DNA sequence: TGTGCCAGCAGTTCCTTATCCAACGCAGACACCGGGGAGCTGTTTTTT. It translates to CASSSLSNADTGELFF. The chain employs TRBV27 and TRBJ2-2; unclear D gene. The germline V and J ends were trimmed by 4 bases and 3 bases, with 15 bases remaining between them. The CDR3 has 16 residues. The V gene's germline CDR1 is MNHEY and CDR2 SMNVEV (reference sequence).